Shown below are 7 T cell receptor beta chains from a single sample sequenced in a study of identifying expanded T cells in peripheral blood. Assay used: immunoSEQ multiplex PCR; TCRdb lists only in-frame clones, some missing. The sample records 85,000 to 120,000 clones, 88% being singletons. Sequencing used blood. Every receptor here comes from a person between 18 and 70 years old in good health.

The genes are TRBV9 and TRBJ2-6, with 7 bases fitting TRBD2. CDR1 and CDR2 from the germline V gene are SGDLS and YYNGEE. This CDR3 contains 20 residues. J gave up 0 bases and V 0 bases, and 12 bases lay outside the gene matches. CDR3 residues: CASSVDPGTGGHSGANVLTF. CDR3 sequence (DNA): TGTGCCAGCAGCGTAGATCCGGGGACGGGGGGTCACTCTGGGGCCAACGTCCTGACTTTC.

The genes are TRBV11-2 and TRBJ2-7, with D maybe TRBD2 (7 bases). This CDR3 comprises 13 residues. V dropped 7 bases and J dropped 4 bases, with 14 bases sitting between them. From germline, CDR1 is SGHAT and CDR2 FQNNGV. The DNA for the CDR3 is TGTGCCAGCACGAGCAGGGGAGGGTACGAGCAGTACTTC. Amino acid sequence: CASTSRGGYEQYF. The full variable domain, rest sourced from reference TRBV11-2 and TRBJ2-7, is EAGVAQSPRYKIIEKRQSVAFWCNPISGHATLYWYQQILGQGPKLLIQFQNNGVVDDSQLPKDRFSAERLKGVDSTLKIQPAKLEDSAVYLCASTSRGGYEQYFGPGTRLTVT.

This chain joins TRBV28 and TRBJ2-1; D might be TRBD2 (5 bases). Germline V CDR1 and CDR2: MDHEN, SYDVKM. The ends were cut back, 6 bases at V and 4 bases at J, with 16 bases in the middle. This CDR3 spans 15 amino acids. The CDR3 bases are TGTGCCAGCAGGGTCCAGAGCGGAGCTTACAATGAGCAGTTCTTC. As protein: CASRVQSGAYNEQFF.

The chain recombines TRBV6-5 with TRBJ1-1; D may be TRBD1 (5 bases). With 7 bases removed from V and 0 bases from J, the gap between germline ends came to 15 bases. The CDR3 is 15 amino acids. The germline V gene has CDR1 MNHEY and CDR2 SVGAGI. CDR3 region: CASTSSQGVNTEAFF. As DNA, the CDR3 is TGTGCCAGCACCTCCTCGCAAGGGGTGAACACTGAAGCTTTCTTT.

This rearrangement joins TRBV6-1 to TRBJ2-2; no definite D call. Germline CDR1 MNHNS, CDR2 SASEGT. The CDR3 covers 14 residues. Trimming removed 0 bases from V and 2 bases from J, with 4 bases in between. The CDR3 DNA reads TGTGCCAGCAGTGAAGCCTTAAACACCGGGGAGCTGTTTTTT. Encoded protein: CASSEALNTGELFF.

The V gene is TRBV18, the J gene TRBJ1-4; 8 bases align to TRBD1. Germline V lookup: CDR1 KGHSH, CDR2 LQKENI. This CDR3 spans 16 amino acids. The J segment lost 10 bases and the V segment lost 3 bases, leaving 13 bases of the junction unmatched. The CDR3 nucleotides are TGTGCCAGCTCACCGGGACAGGCGTTAGCTGAGGGAAAACTGTTTTTT. This codes for CASSPGQALAEGKLFF.

Remarks on this clone: At one end, the junction sequence differs from germline, possibly due to a read error. V is TRBV7-3 and J is TRBJ1-1, with D uncertain. The CDR3 is made up of 13 amino acids. Germline assignment: CDR1 SGHTA and CDR2 FQGTGA. CDR3 sequence reads: CASSLTRNTEAFF. The CDR3 coding sequence is TGTGCCAGCAGTTTAACCAGGAACACTGAAGCTTTCTTT.